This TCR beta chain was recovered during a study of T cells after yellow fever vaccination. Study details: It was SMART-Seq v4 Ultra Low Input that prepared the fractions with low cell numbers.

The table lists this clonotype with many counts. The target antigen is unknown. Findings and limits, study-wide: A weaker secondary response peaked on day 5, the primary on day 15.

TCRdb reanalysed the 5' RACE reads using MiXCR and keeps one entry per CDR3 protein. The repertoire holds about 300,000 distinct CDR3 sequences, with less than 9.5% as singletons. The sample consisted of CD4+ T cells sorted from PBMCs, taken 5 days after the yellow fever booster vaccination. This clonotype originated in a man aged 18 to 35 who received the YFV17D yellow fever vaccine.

As DNA, the CDR3 is TGTGCCAGCAGCGTAGCTGGGCAGACCCAAGAGACCCAGTACTTC. It codes for CASSVAGQTQETQYF. V and J are TRBV9 and TRBJ2-5, with D hard to call. V lost 0 bases, J lost 1 base, and 10 bases lay in between. The CDR3 runs 15 residues. The germline V gene has CDR1 SGDLS and CDR2 YYNGEE.